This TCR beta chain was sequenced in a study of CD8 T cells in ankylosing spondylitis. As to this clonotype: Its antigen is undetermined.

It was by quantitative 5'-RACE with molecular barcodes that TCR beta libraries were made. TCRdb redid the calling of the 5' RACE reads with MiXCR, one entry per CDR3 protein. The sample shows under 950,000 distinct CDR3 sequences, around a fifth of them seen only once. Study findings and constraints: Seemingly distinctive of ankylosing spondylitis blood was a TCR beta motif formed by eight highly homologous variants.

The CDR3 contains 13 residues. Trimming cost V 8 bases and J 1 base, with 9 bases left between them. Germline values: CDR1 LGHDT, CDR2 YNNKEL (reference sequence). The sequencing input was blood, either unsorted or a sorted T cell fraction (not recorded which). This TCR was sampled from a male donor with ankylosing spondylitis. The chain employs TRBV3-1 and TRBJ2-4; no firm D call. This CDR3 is CASGSTAKNIQYF. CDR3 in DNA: TGTGCCAGCGGCAGTACCGCCAAAAACATTCAGTACTTC.